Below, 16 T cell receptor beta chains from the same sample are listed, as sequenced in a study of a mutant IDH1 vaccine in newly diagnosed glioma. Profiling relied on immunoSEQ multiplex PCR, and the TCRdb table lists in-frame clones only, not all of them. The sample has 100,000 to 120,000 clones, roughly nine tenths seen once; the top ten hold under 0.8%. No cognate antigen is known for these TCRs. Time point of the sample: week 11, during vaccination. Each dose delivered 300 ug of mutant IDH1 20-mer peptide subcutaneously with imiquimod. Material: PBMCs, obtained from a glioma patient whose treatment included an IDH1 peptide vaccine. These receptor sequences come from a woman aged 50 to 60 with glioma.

The CDR3 region is CAWRPRRRGEAFF. CDR3 coding DNA: TGTGCCTGGAGACCCCGCCGGAGGGGTGAAGCTTTCTTT. The rearrangement joins TRBV30 to TRBJ1-1, with TRBD1 as a possible D gene (5 bases). Trimming removed 3 bases from V and 7 bases from J, with 15 bases in between. CDR3 length equals 13 residues. Germline V lookup: CDR1 GTSNPN, CDR2 SVGIG (reference sequence).

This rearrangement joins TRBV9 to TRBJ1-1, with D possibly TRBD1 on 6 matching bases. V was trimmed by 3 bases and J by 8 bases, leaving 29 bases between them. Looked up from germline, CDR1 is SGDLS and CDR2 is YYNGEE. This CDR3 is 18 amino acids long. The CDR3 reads CASSGSDRMFRRGVEAFF. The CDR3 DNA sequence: TGTGCCAGCAGCGGATCCGACAGGATGTTTCGCCGTGGGGTGGAAGCTTTCTTT.

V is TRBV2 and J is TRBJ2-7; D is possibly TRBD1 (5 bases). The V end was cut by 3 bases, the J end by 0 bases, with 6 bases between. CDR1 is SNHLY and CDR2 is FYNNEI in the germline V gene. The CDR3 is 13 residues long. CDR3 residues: CASSEQGSYEQYF. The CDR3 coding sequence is TGTGCCAGCAGTGAGCAGGGCTCCTACGAGCAGTACTTC.

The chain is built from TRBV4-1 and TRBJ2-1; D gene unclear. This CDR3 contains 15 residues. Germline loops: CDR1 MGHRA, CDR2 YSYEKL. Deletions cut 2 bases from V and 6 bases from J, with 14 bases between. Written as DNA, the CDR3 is TGCGCCAGCAGCCAAATGACCCCCTTCGGCAATGAGCAGTTCTTC. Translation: CASSQMTPFGNEQFF.

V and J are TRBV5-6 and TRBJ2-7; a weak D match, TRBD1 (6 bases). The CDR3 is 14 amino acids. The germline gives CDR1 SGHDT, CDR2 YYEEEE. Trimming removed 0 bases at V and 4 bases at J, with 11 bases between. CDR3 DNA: TGTGCCAGCAGCTTGGGCCAGGGGTGGTACGAGCAGTACTTC. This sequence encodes CASSLGQGWYEQYF.

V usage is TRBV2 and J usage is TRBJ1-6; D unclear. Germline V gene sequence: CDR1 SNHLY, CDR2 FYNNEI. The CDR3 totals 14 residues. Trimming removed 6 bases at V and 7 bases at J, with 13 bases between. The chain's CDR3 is CASSSRGGNSPLHF. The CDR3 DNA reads TGTGCCAGCAGCTCCCGTGGAGGGAATTCACCCCTCCACTTT.

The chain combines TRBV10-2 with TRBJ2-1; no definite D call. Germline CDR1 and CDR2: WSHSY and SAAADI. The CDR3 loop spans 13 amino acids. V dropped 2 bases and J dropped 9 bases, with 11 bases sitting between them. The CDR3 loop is CASSEGFGIEQFF. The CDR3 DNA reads TGCGCCAGCAGTGAGGGTTTCGGCATTGAGCAGTTCTTC.

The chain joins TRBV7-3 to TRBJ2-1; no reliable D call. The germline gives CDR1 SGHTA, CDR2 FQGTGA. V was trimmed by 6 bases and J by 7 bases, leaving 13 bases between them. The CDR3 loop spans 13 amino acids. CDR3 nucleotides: TGTGCCAGCAGGCTACAACGGAGTAATGAGCAGTTCTTC. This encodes CASRLQRSNEQFF. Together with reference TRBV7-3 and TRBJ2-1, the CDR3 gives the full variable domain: GAGVSQTPSNKVTEKGKYVELRCDPISGHTALYWYRQSLGQGPEFLIYFQGTGAADDSGLPNDRFFAVRPEGSVSTLKIQRTERGDSAVYLCASRLQRSNEQFFGPGTRLTVL.

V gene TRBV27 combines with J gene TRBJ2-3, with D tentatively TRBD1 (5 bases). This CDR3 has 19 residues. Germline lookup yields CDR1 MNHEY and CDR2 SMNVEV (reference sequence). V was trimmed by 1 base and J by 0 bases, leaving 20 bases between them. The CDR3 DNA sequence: TGTGCCAGCAGTTTATATTTCAATTCGGACACCCCTAGCACAGATACGCAGTATTTT. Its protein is CASSLYFNSDTPSTDTQYF.

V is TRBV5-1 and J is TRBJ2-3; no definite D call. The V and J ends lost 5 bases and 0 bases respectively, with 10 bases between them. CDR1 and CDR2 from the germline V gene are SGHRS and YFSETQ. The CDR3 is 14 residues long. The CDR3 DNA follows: TGCGCCAGCAGACGGGCACAGAGCACAGATACGCAGTATTTT. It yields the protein CASRRAQSTDTQYF.

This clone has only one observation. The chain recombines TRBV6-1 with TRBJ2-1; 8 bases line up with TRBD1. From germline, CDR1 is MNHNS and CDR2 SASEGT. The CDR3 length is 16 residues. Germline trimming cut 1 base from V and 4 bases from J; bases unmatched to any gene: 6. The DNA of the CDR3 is TGTGCCAGCAGTGAAGGTACAGGGGGTCTTTACAATGAGCAGTTCTTC. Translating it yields CASSEGTGGLYNEQFF.

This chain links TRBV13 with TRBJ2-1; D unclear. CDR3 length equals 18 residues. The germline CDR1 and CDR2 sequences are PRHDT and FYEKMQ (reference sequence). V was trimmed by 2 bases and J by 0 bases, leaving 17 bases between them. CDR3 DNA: TGTGCCAGCAGCTTAATCGGAATAGCCCGTAGCTCCTACAATGAGCAGTTCTTC. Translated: CASSLIGIARSSYNEQFF.

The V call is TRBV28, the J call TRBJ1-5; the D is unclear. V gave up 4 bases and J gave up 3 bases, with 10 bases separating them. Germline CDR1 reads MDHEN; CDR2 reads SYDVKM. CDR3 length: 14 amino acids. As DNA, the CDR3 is TGTGCCAGCAGTTCTGGGTCCTACAATCAGCCCCAGCATTTT. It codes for CASSSGSYNQPQHF.

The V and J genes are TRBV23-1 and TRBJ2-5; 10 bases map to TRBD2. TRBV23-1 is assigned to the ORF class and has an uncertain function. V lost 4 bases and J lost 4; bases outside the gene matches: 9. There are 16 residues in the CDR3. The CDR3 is CASSPWSGRARETQYF. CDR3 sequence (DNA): TGCGCCAGCAGTCCATGGAGCGGGAGGGCCAGAGAGACCCAGTACTTC.

The CDR3 here is CASSFSANQETQYF. DNA for the CDR3: TGTGCCAGCAGCTTCAGCGCTAACCAAGAGACCCAGTACTTC. The chain has TRBV5-6 and TRBJ2-5; no firm D call. Trimming took off 2 bases at V and 0 bases at J, with 8 bases between the two ends. CDR1 and CDR2 from the germline V gene are SGHDT and YYEEEE. This CDR3 is 14 amino acids long.

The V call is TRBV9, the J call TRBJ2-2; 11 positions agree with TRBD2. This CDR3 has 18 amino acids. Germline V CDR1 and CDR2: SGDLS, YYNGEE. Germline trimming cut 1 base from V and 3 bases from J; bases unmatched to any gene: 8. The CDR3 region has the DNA TGTGCCAGCAGCGTAAAGGAGCCACTAGCGGGGGACACCGGGGAGCTGTTTTTT. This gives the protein CASSVKEPLAGDTGELFF.